This record looks at one T cell receptor beta chain sequence and its context. Its antigen is undetermined. The time point denotes: new active TB diagnosis, blood taken before or within 7 days of starting treatment. Method: immunoSEQ multiplex PCR; TCRdb's copy keeps in-frame clones and lacks some. Of 25,000 to 40,000 clones listed, roughly 85% are singletons. The sample is drawn from a study of T cells in tuberculosis. About the study: Within 7 days of starting treatment, or before, PBMC were stored. Study results and limitations: The TCR-beta difference was not significant; alpha differences partly reflected length.

The CDR3 sequence is 15 residues long. Unmatched junction bases numbered 5, after V lost 6 bases and J lost 3 bases. Germline values: CDR1 LNHDA, CDR2 SQIVND (reference sequence). This sequence joins TRBV19 and TRBJ2-3; 11 bases are a match to TRBD2. This TCR derives from an adult with tuberculosis. This specimen consisted of PBMCs, obtained at tuberculosis diagnosis. CDR3 sequence (DNA): TGTGCCAGTAGCCCGACTAGCGGGAAGACAGATACGCAGTATTTT. This sequence encodes CASSPTSGKTDTQYF.